Detailed here is one TCR beta chain. Its antigen is currently unknown. The study drew donors from healthy Caucasian individuals in Russia aged roughly 6 to 100. Every sample gave at least 5 micrograms of total RNA when it was extracted. The entry originates in a study of blood T cells in healthy people across ages. General study results and limits: The donors' CMV status was not determined, possibly confounding changes in expanded clonotypes. PBMCs were not sorted, which prevented a conclusive comparison of naive versus antigen-experienced cells.

The CDR3 loop spans 10 amino acids. The germline gives CDR1 SQVTM, CDR2 ANQGSEA. V gave up 6 bases and J gave up 15 bases, with 15 bases separating them. Primers used in a second PCR of about 7 to 11 cycles were a sample-barcoded 5' primer and a J-beta primer mix. TCRdb re-called the 5' RACE reads with MiXCR, one entry per CDR3 protein. The repertoire consists of 730,000 or so distinct CDR3 sequences, with 43% occurring once and the leading ten covering 20% to 25%. This clonotype was obtained from a woman between 55 and 75 years old in good health. The V and J genes are TRBV29-1 and TRBJ2-1, with D possibly matching TRBD1 (6 bases). The specimen sequenced was blood. CDR3: CSVDRQAPFF. In nucleotides, the CDR3 is TGCAGCGTCGACCGACAGGCCCCGTTCTTC.